The text below deals with one T cell receptor (beta chain). Library construction for TCR beta used iRepertoire HTBI primers and Arm-PCR of CDR3 regions. MiXCR, applied by TCRdb to the multiplex PCR reads, yields one record per CDR3 protein. The sample carries approximately 480,000 distinct CDR3 sequences, around 15% recorded once. As for time point: newly diagnosed GD, antithyroid drugs for less than 3 months. Extracted RNA from PBMCs served as the source of the TCR library. Per germline, CDR1 DFQATT and CDR2 SNEGSKA (reference sequence). V lost 1 base and J 1 base, leaving 15 bases between the germline ends. The CDR3 runs 16 residues. The data stem from a study of regulatory T cells in long-lasting Graves disease. These data were also reused for a study on T cells in Graves' hyperthyroidism and ophthalmopathy. In that study: HTBI primers were employed in a first-round RT-PCR of the TCR CDR3.

The chain recombines TRBV20-1 with TRBJ2-3; no definite D call. This TCR came from a man aged 40-55 years with Graves disease. The material sequenced was peripheral blood mononuclear cells (PBMCs), taken at new diagnosis, from a patient treated with antithyroid drugs. The CDR3 region has the DNA TGCAGTGCTAGAGCCAGACCCCCGGCGGGCACAGATACGCAGTATTTT. It is translated as CSARARPPAGTDTQYF.